The 25 T cell receptor beta chains below were found in one sample sequenced in a study of blood T cell repertoires in COVID-19. Using immunoSEQ multiplex PCR, the repertoire was profiled, and TCRdb retains in-frame clones only, with some absent. The sample gives about 330,000 clones, roughly 90% of which show up once; approximately 0.93% is in the top ten. The sample comprised PBMCs or T cells enriched from blood (not recorded which). The receptors were gathered from a young woman who had recovered from COVID-19.

The V call is TRBV6-2 or TRBV6-3, the J call TRBJ2-7; possibly TRBD2 for D (6 bases). V shed 2 bases and J shed 3 bases, with 17 bases lying between them. Germline CDR1 reads MNHEY; CDR2 reads SVGEGT. This CDR3 spans 16 amino acids. CDR3: CASSYHHPAGLYEQYF. DNA for the CDR3: TGTGCCAGCAGTTACCATCATCCGGCGGGGCTCTACGAGCAGTACTTC.

This clone was detected once. The J gene is TRBJ2-7, the V gene TRBV7-9, with 10 bases fitting TRBD1. This CDR3 spans 14 amino acids. J was trimmed by 5 bases and V by 8 bases; bases with no gene match: 9. In germline, CDR1 is SEHNR, CDR2 FQNEAQ (reference sequence). CDR3 bases: TGTGCCAGCCAGAACCGGGACAGGGGTAACGAGCAGTACTTC. Translating it yields CASQNRDRGNEQYF.

The chain has TRBV10-3 and TRBJ1-1; 9 bases line up with TRBD1. The CDR3 runs 14 residues. J gave up 4 bases and V 6 bases, and 6 bases lay outside the gene matches. The germline CDR1 and CDR2 sequences are ENHRY and SYGVKD. The CDR3 nucleotides are TGTGCCATCAGCACCGGGACAGGGCCCACTGAAGCTTTCTTT. This sequence encodes CAISTGTGPTEAFF.

This clone was recorded many times. CDR3 loop: CAGGSSGANVLTF. The CDR3 DNA follows: TGTGCCGGGGGGAGTTCTGGGGCCAACGTCCTGACTTTC. This sequence joins TRBV2 and TRBJ2-6, with D possibly TRBD2 on 6 matching bases. The CDR3 has 13 amino acids. Trimming pared 11 bases from V and 1 base from J, leaving 9 bases between. Germline values: CDR1 SNHLY, CDR2 FYNNEI.

This chain uses TRBV30 with TRBJ2-1, with TRBD2 identical over 15 bases. The germline V gene has CDR1 GTSNPN and CDR2 SVGIG (reference sequence). The CDR3 is 16 residues long. The ends lost 4 bases at V and 8 bases at J; junction bases unmatched: 9. The DNA for the CDR3 is TGTGCCTGGAAACGGACTAGCGGGGGGGTTTTTTATGAGCAGTTCTTC. Translating gives CAWKRTSGGVFYEQFF.

The chain is built from TRBV7-9 and TRBJ1-2; TRBD1 matches 9 bases. The CDR3 loop spans 14 amino acids. V was pared by 4 bases and J by 6 bases, with 6 bases of the junction left unmatched. Germline V gene lookup returns CDR1 SEHNR and CDR2 FQNEAQ (reference sequence). In DNA, the CDR3 is TGTGCCAGCAGCTCACAGGGGGCGCTTAATGGCTACACCTTC. Translation: CASSSQGALNGYTF.

This clone was detected only once. The gene calls are TRBV25-1 and TRBJ1-5; a possible D gene is TRBD1 (5 bases). The ends were cut back, 6 bases at V and 7 bases at J, with 19 bases in the middle. CDR3 size: 15 residues. Germline V CDR1 and CDR2: MGHDK, SYGVNS. In DNA, the CDR3 is TGTGCCAGCAGCCTGAGGCAGGGATTGAGGCAGCCCCAGCATTTT. Its protein is CASSLRQGLRQPQHF.

The V gene is TRBV5-6, the J gene TRBJ2-7; 12 bases fit TRBD2. Germline assignment: CDR1 SGHDT and CDR2 YYEEEE. CDR3 size: 15 residues. The V segment lost 4 bases and the J segment 2 bases; nucleotides outside the gene matches: 4. The CDR3 DNA reads TGTGCCAGCAGCAAACGGACTAGCGGGGCCTACGAGCAGTACTTC. It specifies CASSKRTSGAYEQYF.

The V call is TRBV28, the J call TRBJ2-6; the D gene is possibly TRBD1 (6 bases). Germline values: CDR1 MDHEN, CDR2 SYDVKM. This CDR3 comprises 16 residues. Trimming removed 2 bases at V and 1 base at J, with 9 bases between. CDR3 in amino acids: CASSLPTGSGANVLTF. The CDR3 nucleotides are TGTGCCAGCAGTTTACCGACAGGATCTGGGGCCAACGTCCTGACTTTC.

This clone was detected only a few times. The chain combines TRBV3-1 (or the pseudogene TRBV3-2) with TRBJ1-6; TRBD1 is a possible D gene (5 bases). CDR3 size: 18 residues. Germline V gene lookup returns CDR1 LGHDT and CDR2 YNNKEL (reference sequence). The ends were cut back, 0 bases at V and 4 bases at J, with 16 bases in the middle. This chain's CDR3 is CASSQDLVGRAYNSPLHF. Here the CDR3 DNA reads TGTGCCAGCAGCCAAGATCTGGTAGGCAGGGCGTATAATTCACCCCTCCACTTT.

This rearrangement joins TRBV18 to TRBJ1-5; 9 positions agree with TRBD1. The CDR3 has 16 residues. Germline CDR1 is KGHSH and CDR2 is LQKENI. The V and J ends lost 4 bases and 4 bases, in that order; junction bases with no gene match: 8. The CDR3 loop is CASSRDRDPENQPQHF. DNA for the CDR3: TGTGCCAGCTCACGGGACAGGGACCCTGAAAATCAGCCCCAGCATTTT.

The chain has TRBV4-3 and TRBJ2-3; 8 bases agree with TRBD2. Germline CDR1 and CDR2: LGHNA and YSLEER. This CDR3 spans 14 amino acids. V dropped 4 bases and J dropped 6; count of bases not matched to a gene: 6. CDR3 bases: TGCGCCAGCAGCCCCGGGGGGGCAGGGGATACGCAGTATTTT. This codes for CASSPGGAGDTQYF.

This chain links TRBV28 with TRBJ1-6; D gene uncertain. The CDR3 consists of 12 residues. Per the germline V gene, CDR1 is MDHEN and CDR2 is SYDVKM. V was trimmed by 9 bases and J by 6 bases, leaving 9 bases between them. Here the CDR3 reads CASTSSNSPLHF. CDR3 DNA sequence: TGTGCCAGTACTAGTTCTAATTCACCCCTCCACTTT. Filled out from reference TRBV28 and TRBJ1-6, the complete variable domain reads DVKVTQSSRYLVKRTGEKVFLECVQDMDHENMFWYRQDPGLGLRLIYFSYDVKMKEKGDIPEGYSVSREKKERFSLILESASTNQTSMYLCASTSSNSPLHFGNGTRLTVT.

The V call is TRBV19, the J call TRBJ2-6; a weak D match, TRBD1 (5 bases). This CDR3 has 14 amino acids. The V end lost 7 bases, the J end lost 2 bases, and 9 bases lay between the germline ends. CDR1 and CDR2 (germline): LNHDA, SQIVND (reference sequence). This CDR3 is CASIAGPGANVLTF. The DNA of the CDR3 is TGTGCCAGTATAGCAGGGCCTGGGGCCAACGTCCTGACTTTC.

The chain employs TRBV28 and TRBJ1-3; a possible D gene is TRBD1 (5 bases). The CDR3 contains 14 residues. Per germline, CDR1 MDHEN and CDR2 SYDVKM. Trimming stripped 6 bases from V and 7 bases from J, with 16 bases between. CDR3 DNA: TGTGCCAGCAGCCCCACGGGGGGAGGCAACACCATATATTTT. Encoded protein: CASSPTGGGNTIYF.

The chain carries TRBV5-1 and TRBJ1-1; maybe TRBD1 (6 bases). Germline V lookup: CDR1 SGHRS, CDR2 YFSETQ. The CDR3 runs 13 residues. V lost 2 bases and J 12 bases, leaving 17 bases between the germline ends. The CDR3 nucleotides are TGCGCCAGCAGCTTACAGGGAGACGGGGTAACTTTCTTT. It encodes CASSLQGDGVTFF.

The V gene is TRBV4-1, the J gene TRBJ1-3; 7 positions agree with TRBD1. V lost 0 bases and J lost 1; bases outside the gene matches: 9. This CDR3 region has 18 residues. Germline V gene sequence: CDR1 MGHRA, CDR2 YSYEKL. The CDR3: CASSQDLWDSLSGNTIYF. The CDR3 region has the DNA TGCGCCAGCAGCCAAGATCTATGGGACAGCCTGTCTGGAAACACCATATATTTT.

The DNA of the CDR3 is TGTGCCACCAGTGATTTCCCCAGGGGGCAAGAGACCCAGTACTTC. It is translated as CATSDFPRGQETQYF. The rearrangement links TRBV24-1 to TRBJ2-5; TRBD1 matches at 7 bases. Germline CDR1 reads KGHDR; CDR2 reads SFDVKD. CDR3 length equals 15 residues. V gave up 1 base and J gave up 2 bases; unmatched junction bases: 3.

This chain links TRBV5-8 with TRBJ2-1; the D gene is possibly TRBD1 (7 bases). The CDR3 consists of 17 residues. The V end lost 0 bases, the J end lost 2 bases, and 15 bases lay between the germline ends. CDR1 is SGHTS, CDR2 YDEGEE, per germline. The CDR3 is CASSLGGAGQPYNEQFF. As DNA, the CDR3 is TGTGCCAGCAGCTTGGGGGGTGCGGGACAGCCCTACAATGAGCAGTTCTTC.

The V gene is TRBV9, the J gene TRBJ1-3, with 9 bases lining up with TRBD1. Germline CDR1 reads SGDLS; CDR2 reads YYNGEE. J lost 3 bases, V lost 4 bases, and 8 bases had no gene match. This CDR3 comprises 16 residues. As DNA, the CDR3 is TGTGCCAGCAGCCCTCAGGACAGGGGTGGTGGAAACACCATATATTTT. Translated, it gives CASSPQDRGGGNTIYF.

CDR3 sequence: CASRVGLAKNIQYF. Here the CDR3 DNA reads TGCGCCAGCAGGGTGGGCTTAGCCAAAAACATTCAGTACTTC. The chain combines TRBV5-1 with TRBJ2-4; D is uncertain. Deletions cut 5 bases from V and 0 bases from J, with 9 bases between. The CDR3 runs 14 residues. Germline V lookup: CDR1 SGHRS, CDR2 YFSETQ.

The chain is built from TRBV5-5 and TRBJ2-2; D possibly corresponds to TRBD1 (6 bases). Germline CDR1 SGHKS, CDR2 YYEKEE (reference sequence). V lost 2 bases and J lost 3, with 11 bases in between. CDR3 length: 15 amino acids. The CDR3 loop reads CASSFRDTYTGELFF. In nucleotides, the CDR3 is TGTGCCAGCAGCTTCCGGGACACCTACACCGGGGAGCTGTTTTTT.

The chain links TRBV15 to TRBJ2-5, with TRBD2 matching over 11 bases. Germline V gives CDR1 LNHNV, CDR2 YYDKDF (reference sequence). This CDR3 has 21 amino acids. The J segment lost 3 bases and the V segment lost 0 bases, leaving 18 bases of the junction unmatched. The CDR3 DNA follows: TGTGCCACCAGCAGAGACCGATTCAGCCTACTAGCGGGGGAGACGGAAGAGACCCAGTACTTC. Protein sequence: CATSRDRFSLLAGETEETQYF.

This clone was seen only a few times. The rearrangement links TRBV12-3 or TRBV12-4 to TRBJ1-2; 7 nucleotides line up with TRBD1. CDR3 size: 13 residues. V shed 5 bases and J 2 bases; nucleotides not matched to a gene: 2. CDR3 sequence (DNA): TGTGCCAGCAGTGTACAGGGGAACTATGGCTACACCTTC. Translating gives CASSVQGNYGYTF.

The chain employs TRBV11-2 and TRBJ1-2; maybe TRBD1 (6 bases). Germline V gene lookup returns CDR1 SGHAT and CDR2 FQNNGV. The germline V and J ends were trimmed by 5 bases and 5 bases, with 18 bases remaining between them. The CDR3 contains 15 residues. The CDR3 DNA is TGTGCCAGCAGCCCCCCCGGGCAGGGGTGGTATGGCTACACCTTC. Protein product: CASSPPGQGWYGYTF.